These 24 T cell receptor beta chains were sequenced from one sample in a study of T cell responses to AZD1222 COVID-19 vaccine. The data were produced by immunoSEQ multiplex PCR, yet TCRdb's version contains in-frame clones alone and is incomplete. The sample includes around 84,000 clones, 80% to 90% seen only once; the top ten take under 35%. The material was peripheral blood, obtained on day 0 of AZD1222 vaccination. Source of these receptors: an adult in good health.

This rearrangement joins TRBV5-1 to TRBJ2-1; D remains unclear. Germline V CDR1 and CDR2: SGHRS, YFSETQ. The V end was cut by 5 bases, the J end by 2 bases, with 11 bases between. The CDR3 sequence is 14 residues long. The CDR3 DNA is TGCGCCAGCAGAAAGGAGAGGCCCTACAATGAGCAGTTCTTC. As protein: CASRKERPYNEQFF. The full variable domain, with the rest looked up from reference TRBV5-1 and TRBJ2-1, is KAGVTQTPRYLIKTRGQQVTLSCSPISGHRSVSWYQQTPGQGLQFLFEYFSETQRNKGNFPGRFSGRQFSNSRSEMNVSTLELGDSALYLCASRKERPYNEQFFGPGTRLTVL.

The rearrangement uses TRBV11-2 and TRBJ2-5; TRBD1 is a possible D gene (6 bases). This CDR3 comprises 14 residues. The V gene lost 3 bases and the J gene lost 4 bases, with 12 bases spanning the gap. Germline-derived CDR1 and CDR2 are SGHAT and FQNNGV. The chain's CDR3 is CASSFGRGVETQYF. The CDR3 coding sequence is TGTGCCAGCAGCTTCGGCAGGGGAGTAGAGACCCAGTACTTC.

The DNA for the CDR3 is TGTGCCACCAGTGATGGGAGCGGGGCCTCGCAGTTCTTC. This translates into CATSDGSGASQFF. The chain recombines TRBV24-1 with TRBJ2-1, with 7 bases lining up with TRBD2. This CDR3 is built from 13 residues. The trim removed 3 bases at V and 12 bases at J, leaving 7 bases unmatched. Germline CDR1 and CDR2: KGHDR and SFDVKD.

This clone turned up a few times. V is TRBV21-1 and J is TRBJ2-1; TRBD1 is the table's D call, not checked against the DNA. TRBV21-1 is shown as a pseudogene. This CDR3 is built from 18 residues. Written as DNA, the CDR3 is TGTGCCAGCAGCAACCCAGGGTGGAGAGTAGGATCCTACAATGAGCAGTTCTTC. Protein sequence: CASSNPGWRVGSYNEQFF.

This clone was seen more than once but under ten times. This chain links TRBV5-1 with TRBJ1-1; no reliable D call. Germline values: CDR1 SGHRS, CDR2 YFSETQ. The length of the CDR3 is 12 residues. The germline V and J ends were trimmed by 5 bases and 5 bases, with 10 bases remaining between them. The CDR3 coding sequence is TGCGCCAGCAGGATGGGGTCAACTGAAGCTTTCTTT. Its translation: CASRMGSTEAFF.

V is TRBV7-2 and J is TRBJ2-1, with no clear D. Germline V lookup: CDR1 SGHTA, CDR2 FQGNSA. Trimming stripped 4 bases from V and 4 bases from J, with 17 bases between. This CDR3 region has 16 residues. This CDR3 reads CASSSPGPQEYNEQFF. CDR3 DNA sequence: TGTGCCAGCAGCTCCCCGGGCCCCCAAGAGTACAATGAGCAGTTCTTC.

CDR3 DNA: TGTGCCACCAGTGATAGGACAGTCGGAGGCTACACCTTC. As protein: CATSDRTVGGYTF. The chain recombines TRBV24-1 with TRBJ1-2, with a weak D call TRBD1 (6 bases). Germline-derived CDR1 and CDR2 are KGHDR and SFDVKD. Trimming cost V 3 bases and J 8 bases, with 12 bases left between them. There are 13 residues in the CDR3.

The chain links TRBV7-2 to TRBJ1-1, with a weak D call TRBD1 (5 bases). Trimming stripped 5 bases from V and 6 bases from J, with 31 bases between. In germline, CDR1 is SGHTA, CDR2 FQGNSA. CDR3 length equals 19 residues. CDR3 sequence reads: CASSISGPAGSSRGAEAFF. CDR3 sequence (DNA): TGTGCCAGCAGCATCTCTGGCCCGGCGGGGTCTAGTCGGGGCGCTGAAGCTTTCTTT.

The gene calls are TRBV19 and TRBJ2-3, with 10 bases fitting TRBD2. V dropped 3 bases and J dropped 1; count of bases not matched to a gene: 10. CDR1 is LNHDA and CDR2 is SQIVND in the germline V gene (reference sequence). The CDR3 is made up of 18 amino acids. Written as DNA, the CDR3 is TGTGCCAGTAGTATTCGAAGCGGGAGGGCCCCCGGCACAGATACGCAGTATTTT. Encoded protein: CASSIRSGRAPGTDTQYF.

This chain joins TRBV5-1 and TRBJ1-4; D is uncertain. The germline CDR1 and CDR2 sequences are SGHRS and YFSETQ. The CDR3 has 16 residues. The germline V and J ends were trimmed by 1 base and 5 bases, with 15 bases remaining between them. The CDR3 nucleotides read TGCGCCAGCAGCTTGTACGCACAAACAGTAAATGAAAAACTGTTTTTT. Translating gives CASSLYAQTVNEKLFF.

This chain connects TRBV6-1 to TRBJ1-1; D is unresolved. Trimming stripped 0 bases from V and 8 bases from J, with 10 bases between. The CDR3 spans 13 residues. Germline CDR1 is MNHNS and CDR2 is SASEGT. As DNA, the CDR3 is TGTGCCAGCAGTGAAGCCCCTACAAGGGAAGCTTTCTTT. The encoded protein is CASSEAPTREAFF.

The chain couples TRBV15 to TRBJ2-7; unclear D gene. Trimming shortened V by 1 base and J by 6 bases, and 7 bases separated the two germline ends. CDR3 length: 12 amino acids. In germline, CDR1 is LNHNV, CDR2 YYDKDF (reference sequence). CDR3: CATSRGVTEQYF. CDR3 bases: TGTGCCACCAGCAGAGGGGTAACCGAGCAGTACTTC.

This chain connects TRBV7-2 to TRBJ2-5; 11 bases map to TRBD2. CDR1 SGHTA and CDR2 FQGNSA come from the germline V gene. The CDR3 extends over 15 amino acids. V gave up 5 bases and J gave up 5 bases; unmatched junction bases: 7. The CDR3 DNA reads TGTGCCAGCAGCGTTAGCGGGAGGGAAGCGGAGACCCAGTACTTC. Translation: CASSVSGREAETQYF.

The J gene is TRBJ1-2, the V gene TRBV2, with D uncertain. The CDR3 sequence is 15 residues long. Trimming removed 6 bases at V and 4 bases at J, with 18 bases between. Per the germline V gene, CDR1 is SNHLY and CDR2 is FYNNEI. The CDR3 DNA reads TGTGCCAGCAGAGACCCTTGGGGTCCGCTCTATGGCTACACCTTC. Residues: CASRDPWGPLYGYTF.

The CDR3 DNA is TGTGCCAGCAGCTTGGGACCGACCTATGGCTACACCTTC. Its translation: CASSLGPTYGYTF. V usage is TRBV7-9 and J usage is TRBJ1-2; D might be TRBD1 (5 bases). CDR3 length: 13 amino acids. Germline CDR1 and CDR2: SEHNR and FQNEAQ (reference sequence). V lost 3 bases and J 4 bases, leaving 9 bases between the germline ends.

This chain links TRBV5-6 with TRBJ2-7; D not certain. V was trimmed by 6 bases and J by 1 base, leaving 17 bases between them. This CDR3 contains 15 residues. Germline values: CDR1 SGHDT, CDR2 YYEEEE. The CDR3 loop reads CASKHSRTESYEQYF. The DNA for the CDR3 is TGTGCCAGCAAACACTCTCGGACCGAGTCCTACGAGCAGTACTTC.

The genes are TRBV14 and TRBJ2-7; 8 bases are shared with TRBD2. J gave up 12 bases and V 0 bases, and 10 bases lay outside the gene matches. The CDR3 contains 14 residues. Germline V gives CDR1 SGHDN, CDR2 FVKESK. CDR3 residues: CASSQDHLAGSWYF. DNA of the CDR3: TGTGCCAGCAGCCAAGACCACCTAGCGGGTTCTTGGTACTTC.

The chain combines TRBV10-1 with TRBJ1-2; TRBD1 aligns across 9 bases. The CDR3 extends over 13 amino acids. V gave up 6 bases and J gave up 7 bases; unmatched junction bases: 6. Germline values: CDR1 WNHNN, CDR2 SYGVQD (reference sequence). The CDR3, as DNA: TGCGCCAGCAGCTCCGGGACAGGGTCTGGCTACACCTTC. It codes for CASSSGTGSGYTF.

The rearrangement uses TRBV10-3 and TRBJ2-7; the match to TRBD2 covers 7 bases. Trimming removed 5 bases from V and 0 bases from J; junction bases left unmatched: 10. This CDR3 contains 16 residues. The germline V gene has CDR1 ENHRY and CDR2 SYGVKD. Written as DNA, the CDR3 is TGTGCCATCAGTCAACCGGACGGCGGGAGCTCCTACGAGCAGTACTTC. Translated, it gives CAISQPDGGSSYEQYF.

This sequence joins TRBV6-6 and TRBJ1-1; the match to TRBD1 covers 8 bases. This CDR3 contains 15 residues. Trimming removed 5 bases from V and 2 bases from J; junction bases left unmatched: 7. Germline CDR1 and CDR2: MNHNY and SVGAGI (reference sequence). The CDR3 sequence: CASSAPGQVNTEAFF. For the CDR3, the DNA is TGTGCCAGCAGTGCCCCGGGACAGGTAAACACTGAAGCTTTCTTT.

V and J are TRBV5-1 and TRBJ2-1; weak D call: TRBD2 (5 bases). Trimming took off 2 bases at V and 6 bases at J, with 6 bases between the two ends. Germline values: CDR1 SGHRS, CDR2 YFSETQ. The CDR3 loop spans 12 amino acids. CDR3 region: CASSLTSNEQFF. As DNA, the CDR3 is TGCGCCAGCAGCTTAACTAGCAATGAGCAGTTCTTC.

This sequence joins TRBV7-2 and TRBJ2-3; D may be TRBD1 (6 bases). The germline V and J ends were trimmed by 6 bases and 2 bases, with 12 bases remaining between them. This CDR3 is 14 amino acids long. The V gene's germline CDR1 is SGHTA and CDR2 FQGNSA. CDR3 coding DNA: TGTGCCAGCAGAAGCGACAGGAACACAGATACGCAGTATTTT. It codes for CASRSDRNTDTQYF.

This sequence joins TRBV5-6 and TRBJ2-3; TRBD2 matches at 10 bases. The germline CDR1 and CDR2 sequences are SGHDT and YYEEEE. The CDR3 is 19 amino acids. J gave up 0 bases and V 4 bases, and 14 bases lay outside the gene matches. The CDR3 here is CASSPGGLAVYSSTDTQYF. The CDR3 DNA reads TGTGCCAGCAGCCCGGGAGGACTAGCGGTATATTCTAGCACAGATACGCAGTATTTT.

V and J are TRBV29-1 and TRBJ2-2; D is uncertain. Germline loops: CDR1 SQVTM, CDR2 ANQGSEA. Trimming took 4 bases from V and 7 from J, leaving 7 bases between them. CDR3 length: 11 amino acids. For the CDR3, the DNA is TGCAGCGTTGCAAATTACGGGGAGCTGTTTTTT. This codes for CSVANYGELFF.